The sequence of this TCR beta chain was determined in a study of control samples from healthy donors and cancer patients. CDR1 is SEHNR and CDR2 is FQNEAQ in the germline V gene (reference sequence). V was shortened by 0 bases and J by 2 bases, with 16 bases between the two germline ends. This CDR3 has 17 residues. The method was immunoSEQ multiplex PCR; TCRdb's version includes in-frame clones alone and lacks a portion of them. This repertoire includes 150,000 to 200,000 clones. Sequencing used blood. The V gene is TRBV7-9, the J gene TRBJ1-2; D is uncertain. This sequence was found in a woman younger than 45 in good health. The CDR3 nucleotides are TGTGCCAGCAGCTTAGCTGTCAGTCAATTGGGCAACTATGGCTACACCTTC. Its protein product is CASSLAVSQLGNYGYTF.